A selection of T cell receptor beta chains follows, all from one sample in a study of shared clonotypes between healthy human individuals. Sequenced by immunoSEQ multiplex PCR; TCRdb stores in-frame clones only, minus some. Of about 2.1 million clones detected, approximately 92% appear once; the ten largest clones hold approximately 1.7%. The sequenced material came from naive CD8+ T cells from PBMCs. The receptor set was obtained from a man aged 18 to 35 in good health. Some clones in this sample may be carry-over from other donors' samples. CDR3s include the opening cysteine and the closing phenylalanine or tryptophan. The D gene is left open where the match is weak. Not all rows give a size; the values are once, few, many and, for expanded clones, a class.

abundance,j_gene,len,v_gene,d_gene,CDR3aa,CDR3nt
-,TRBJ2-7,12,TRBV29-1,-,CSVRVSSYEQYF,TGCAGCGTTCGAGTCTCCTCCTACGAGCAGTACTTC
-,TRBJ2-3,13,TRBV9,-,CASSVAQGSIEYF,-
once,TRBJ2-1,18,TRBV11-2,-,CASSLAKPGPLTSNEQFF,TGTGCCAGCAGCTTAGCAAAACCGGGACCCCTAACCTCGAATGAGCAGTTCTTC
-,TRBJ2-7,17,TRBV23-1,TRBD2,CASSQPHPQREHYEQYF,TGCGCCAGCAGTCAACCACACCCGCAGCGGGAGCACTACGAGCAGTACTTC
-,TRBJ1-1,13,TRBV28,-,CASSTILNTEAFF,TGTGCCAGCAGTACCATCTTAAACACTGAAGCTTTCTTT
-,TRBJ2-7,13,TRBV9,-,CASSAPGGREQYF,TGTGCCAGCAGCGCGCCCGGGGGGCGCGAGCAGTACTTC
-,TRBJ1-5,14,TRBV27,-,CASRPGQGNQPQHF,TGTGCCAGCCGACCGGGGCAGGGGAATCAGCCCCAGCATTTT
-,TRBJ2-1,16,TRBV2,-,CASRIKGLRLYNEQFF,TGTGCCAGCAGGATCAAGGGGCTTCGATTGTACAATGAGCAGTTCTTC
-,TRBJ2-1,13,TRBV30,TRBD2,CAWTGLVSNEQFF,TGTGCCTGGACCGGACTAGTTAGCAATGAGCAGTTCTTC
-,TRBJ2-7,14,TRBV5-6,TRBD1,CASSYPGQGYEQYF,TGTGCCAGCAGCTACCCGGGACAGGGCTACGAGCAGTACTTC
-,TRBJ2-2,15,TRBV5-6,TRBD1,CASHADRDNTGELFF,TGTGCCAGCCATGCGGACAGGGACAACACCGGGGAGCTGTTTTTT
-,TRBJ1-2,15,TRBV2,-,CASSGAPEGNYGYTF,TGTGCCAGCAGCGGGGCCCCGGAGGGTAACTATGGCTACACCTTC
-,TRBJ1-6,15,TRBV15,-,CATSRDLGNNSPLHF,TGTGCCACCAGCAGAGATTTGGGGAACAATTCACCCCTCCACTTT
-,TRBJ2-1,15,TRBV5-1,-,CASSLDTRSYNEQFF,TGCGCCAGCAGCTTGGACACCCGCTCCTACAATGAGCAGTTCTTC
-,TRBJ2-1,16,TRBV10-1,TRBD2,CASGALWREGLNEQFF,TGCGCCAGCGGGGCTTTGTGGCGGGAGGGCCTCAATGAGCAGTTCTTC
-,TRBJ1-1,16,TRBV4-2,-,CASSQGITDLGTEAFF,TGTGCCAGCAGCCAAGGAATTACAGACTTGGGGACTGAAGCTTTCTTT